The rows below give T cell receptor beta chains drawn from one sample of a study of monozygotic twins with inflammatory bowel disease. No DNA is given; TCRdb re-called the 5' RACE reads and lists each CDR3 protein once. This specimen shows fewer than 400,000 distinct CDR3 sequences; the ten leading clones hold 5% to 6%. Material: blood. The source of these receptors is a human donor with ulcerative colitis or Crohn's disease, or a healthy co-twin of an affected twin (not recorded which). Both conserved end residues are part of each CDR3.

cdr3_aa: CSARDLGLGNVEFF
j_call: TRBJ2-1
v_call: TRBV20-1

cdr3_aa: CASSWDSTDTQYF
j_call: TRBJ2-3
v_call: TRBV5-1

cdr3_aa: CASSRLGGYNEQFF
j_call: TRBJ2-1
v_call: TRBV12-3/TRBV12-4

cdr3_aa: CASSLWTGGQETQYF
j_call: TRBJ2-5
v_call: TRBV7-9

cdr3_aa: CASSRQGRVEQYF
j_call: TRBJ2-7
v_call: TRBV3-1

cdr3_aa: CASSEPPGNGELFF
j_call: TRBJ2-2
v_call: TRBV12-3/TRBV12-4

cdr3_aa: CASRRLAVDTDTQYF
j_call: TRBJ2-3
v_call: TRBV12-3/TRBV12-4

cdr3_aa: CAWSVGGSLSEQYF
j_call: TRBJ2-7
v_call: TRBV30

cdr3_aa: CASSSSTSDTQYF
j_call: TRBJ2-3
v_call: TRBV7-2

cdr3_aa: CASSQSGQETQYF
j_call: TRBJ2-5
v_call: TRBV7-2

cdr3_aa: CASSLPTGRGYTF
j_call: TRBJ1-2
v_call: TRBV27

cdr3_aa: CSARGRDRDSGANVLTF
j_call: TRBJ2-6
v_call: TRBV20-1

cdr3_aa: CASSRKQTNTGELFF
j_call: TRBJ2-2
v_call: TRBV7-9

cdr3_aa: CASSLGWGKAYEQYF
j_call: TRBJ2-7
v_call: TRBV5-6

cdr3_aa: CASSPRDRGRIFYEQYF
j_call: TRBJ2-7
v_call: TRBV5-1

cdr3_aa: CASSFRLAGGTDTQYF
j_call: TRBJ2-3
v_call: TRBV5-1

cdr3_aa: CASRSFSFVWFIDSNQPQHF
j_call: TRBJ1-5
v_call: TRBV4-2

cdr3_aa: CAIREFGGAYNEQFF
j_call: TRBJ2-1
v_call: TRBV10-3

cdr3_aa: CASSLVGTANNEQFF
j_call: TRBJ2-1
v_call: TRBV5-4

cdr3_aa: CATSAGTAQETQYF
j_call: TRBJ2-5
v_call: TRBV15

cdr3_aa: CASSPRGGYTDTQYF
j_call: TRBJ2-3
v_call: TRBV7-2

cdr3_aa: CASSYNSGRFGDEQFF
j_call: TRBJ2-1
v_call: TRBV19

cdr3_aa: CASSQLNAPTAGNTIYF
j_call: TRBJ1-3
v_call: TRBV9

cdr3_aa: CASSMRERPTIGYTF
j_call: TRBJ1-2
v_call: TRBV5-4

cdr3_aa: CASSLGGGVTTEAFF
j_call: TRBJ1-1
v_call: TRBV7-2

cdr3_aa: CASTTSVSYEQYF
j_call: TRBJ2-7
v_call: TRBV2

cdr3_aa: CASRRIQGSPTDTQYF
j_call: TRBJ2-3
v_call: TRBV7-9

cdr3_aa: CASSQRDRVSYGYTF
j_call: TRBJ1-2
v_call: TRBV4-3

cdr3_aa: CASRRGAANEQFF
j_call: TRBJ2-1
v_call: TRBV6-5

cdr3_aa: CASSEWYTDTQYF
j_call: TRBJ2-3
v_call: TRBV6-1